This is a list of T cell receptor beta chains from one sample in a study of T cells after yellow fever vaccination. MiXCR was run by TCRdb on the 5' RACE reads, yielding one entry per CDR3 protein. The sample records approximately 70,000 distinct CDR3 sequences, about 7.3% being singletons. Sequenced here: CD8+ T cells sorted from PBMCs, sampled around 10 days after the first yellow fever vaccination. Receptor source: a man younger than 35 who received the YFV17D yellow fever vaccine. Each CDR3 is given with its conserved first and last residue. A D gene is named only where the DNA matches it firmly. The size of a clone is reported for some rows only, either as once, few or many, or as a class for expanded clones.

clone size	D gene	J gene	V gene	CDR3 DNA	CDR3 protein
many	NA	TRBJ2-7	TRBV27	TGTGCCAGCAGTCCAGGACGTATCCACGAGCAGTACTTC	CASSPGRIHEQYF
many	TRBD1	TRBJ2-7	TRBV25-1	TGTGCCAGCAGTTGGACAGGCCACGAGCAGTACTTC	CASSWTGHEQYF
many	NA	TRBJ1-5	TRBV6-6	TGTGCCAGCAGTTACGGGGAGCCCCAGCATTTT	CASSYGEPQHF
many	NA	TRBJ1-2	TRBV4-1	TGCGCCAGCAGCCAAGGAGGGCAAGGCTACACCTTC	CASSQGGQGYTF
many	TRBD2	TRBJ2-1	TRBV7-9	TGTGCCAGCAGCGGGGGACTAGCGGGGGTCACCTACAATGAGCAGTTCTTC	CASSGGLAGVTYNEQFF
few	NA	TRBJ1-3	TRBV12-3/TRBV12-4	TGTGCCAGCAGTTCAGGTTCTGGAAACACCATATATTTT	CASSSGSGNTIYF
many	TRBD2	TRBJ2-1	TRBV7-6	TGTGCCAGCAGCCCGCGGGTAGCGGGGGGGAATGAGCAGTTCTTC	CASSPRVAGGNEQFF
NA	NA	TRBJ1-2	TRBV19	TGTGCCAGTAATTTTGGCAGGGAGATGGATGGCTACACCTTC	CASNFGREMDGYTF
many	TRBD2	TRBJ2-7	TRBV20-1	TGCAGTGCACTAGCGGGGGCCTCCTACGAGCAGTACTTC	CSALAGASYEQYF
few	NA	TRBJ1-3	TRBV15	TGTGCCACCAGCGGAGACCCCACATGGGTCAAAGGAAACACCATATATTTT	CATSGDPTWVKGNTIYF
few	NA	TRBJ1-5	TRBV6-2/TRBV6-3	TGTGCCAGCAGTTACCTCGGGGAACGGGGCAATCAGCCCCAGCATTTT	CASSYLGERGNQPQHF
few	NA	TRBJ2-1	TRBV30	TGTGCCTGGAATGAGGCATCCTACAATGAGCAGTTCTTC	CAWNEASYNEQFF
many	NA	TRBJ2-1	TRBV12-3/TRBV12-4	TGTGCCAGCAGTTCCGGGACTTTCAATGAGCAGTTCTTC	CASSSGTFNEQFF
many	NA	TRBJ2-1	TRBV11-2	TGTGCCAGCACCGACAATGAGCAGTTCTTC	CASTDNEQFF
many	NA	TRBJ2-3	TRBV4-3	TGCGCCAGCAGCCCCGACTGGGTGGCCACAGATACGCAGTATTTT	CASSPDWVATDTQYF
many	NA	TRBJ1-2	TRBV6-5	TGTGCCAGCAGTTCGTCTGGAGGCTTGTCGATCTCCTATGGCTACACCTTC	CASSSSGGLSISYGYTF
many	TRBD2	TRBJ2-1	TRBV4-2	TGTGCCAGCAGCCAAGATGAGACTGGCGGGGGATACAATGAGCAGTTCTTC	CASSQDETGGGYNEQFF
NA	NA	TRBJ1-2	TRBV20-1	TGCAGTGCTAGAGATCCGGCAGGGGCACGGGCTAACTATGGCTACACCTTC	CSARDPAGARANYGYTF
NA	NA	TRBJ2-5	TRBV7-2	TGTGCCAGCAGCTTAGGCGGGACCCGAAAAGAGACCCAGTACTTC	CASSLGGTRKETQYF
many	NA	TRBJ1-6	TRBV6-6	TGTGCCAGCAGTTACGTCGGTTCACCCCTCCACTTT	CASSYVGSPLHF
NA	TRBD1	TRBJ1-6	TRBV2	TGTGCCACCCAGACAGGGCTCCTTAATTCACCCCTCCACTTT	CATQTGLLNSPLHF
many	NA	TRBJ2-1	TRBV4-1	TGCGCCAGCAGCCAAGGACAGGGAGGTAATGAGCAGTTCTTC	CASSQGQGGNEQFF
NA	NA	TRBJ2-1	TRBV5-6	TGTGCCAGCAGCCCCGGGGGCCTCTACTATGAGCAGTTCTTC	CASSPGGLYYEQFF
few	NA	TRBJ2-2	TRBV5-1	TGCGCCAGCAGAGCCCCCTCGGACGGACTACCTTACACCGGGGAGCTGTTTTTT	CASRAPSDGLPYTGELFF
NA	NA	TRBJ1-4	TRBV7-9	TGTGCCAGCAGCCCCCGGTCGAACTCTAATGAAAAACTGTTTTTT	CASSPRSNSNEKLFF
NA	NA	TRBJ2-2	TRBV7-9	TGTGCCAGCAGCTCCCTCAGTGCGAACCTTAACACCGGGGAGCTGTTTTTT	CASSSLSANLNTGELFF
NA	TRBD2	TRBJ2-3	TRBV6-2/TRBV6-3	TGTGCCAGCAGTTACGCACTAGCGGCAGATACGCAGTATTTT	CASSYALAADTQYF
many	TRBD1	TRBJ1-1	TRBV19	TGTGCCAGTAGTATCGCAGGGGGCGCACGGACTGAAGCTTTCTTT	CASSIAGGARTEAFF
NA	NA	TRBJ1-2	TRBV29-1	TGCAGCGTTGAAGATTGGGCATCCAGTGGCTACACCTTC	CSVEDWASSGYTF
few	TRBD1	TRBJ2-5	TRBV9	TGTGCCAGCAGCTTATGGACAGGTCTCCAAGAGACCCAGTACTTC	CASSLWTGLQETQYF
NA	NA	TRBJ2-1	TRBV10-3	TGTGCCATCAGTACCTCCGGTGGAGTGGCCGAGCAGTTCTTC	CAISTSGGVAEQFF
many	TRBD2	TRBJ2-2	TRBV12-3/TRBV12-4	TGTGCCAGCAGTTGGACTAGCGGTCGGGCCGGGGAGCTGTTTTTT	CASSWTSGRAGELFF